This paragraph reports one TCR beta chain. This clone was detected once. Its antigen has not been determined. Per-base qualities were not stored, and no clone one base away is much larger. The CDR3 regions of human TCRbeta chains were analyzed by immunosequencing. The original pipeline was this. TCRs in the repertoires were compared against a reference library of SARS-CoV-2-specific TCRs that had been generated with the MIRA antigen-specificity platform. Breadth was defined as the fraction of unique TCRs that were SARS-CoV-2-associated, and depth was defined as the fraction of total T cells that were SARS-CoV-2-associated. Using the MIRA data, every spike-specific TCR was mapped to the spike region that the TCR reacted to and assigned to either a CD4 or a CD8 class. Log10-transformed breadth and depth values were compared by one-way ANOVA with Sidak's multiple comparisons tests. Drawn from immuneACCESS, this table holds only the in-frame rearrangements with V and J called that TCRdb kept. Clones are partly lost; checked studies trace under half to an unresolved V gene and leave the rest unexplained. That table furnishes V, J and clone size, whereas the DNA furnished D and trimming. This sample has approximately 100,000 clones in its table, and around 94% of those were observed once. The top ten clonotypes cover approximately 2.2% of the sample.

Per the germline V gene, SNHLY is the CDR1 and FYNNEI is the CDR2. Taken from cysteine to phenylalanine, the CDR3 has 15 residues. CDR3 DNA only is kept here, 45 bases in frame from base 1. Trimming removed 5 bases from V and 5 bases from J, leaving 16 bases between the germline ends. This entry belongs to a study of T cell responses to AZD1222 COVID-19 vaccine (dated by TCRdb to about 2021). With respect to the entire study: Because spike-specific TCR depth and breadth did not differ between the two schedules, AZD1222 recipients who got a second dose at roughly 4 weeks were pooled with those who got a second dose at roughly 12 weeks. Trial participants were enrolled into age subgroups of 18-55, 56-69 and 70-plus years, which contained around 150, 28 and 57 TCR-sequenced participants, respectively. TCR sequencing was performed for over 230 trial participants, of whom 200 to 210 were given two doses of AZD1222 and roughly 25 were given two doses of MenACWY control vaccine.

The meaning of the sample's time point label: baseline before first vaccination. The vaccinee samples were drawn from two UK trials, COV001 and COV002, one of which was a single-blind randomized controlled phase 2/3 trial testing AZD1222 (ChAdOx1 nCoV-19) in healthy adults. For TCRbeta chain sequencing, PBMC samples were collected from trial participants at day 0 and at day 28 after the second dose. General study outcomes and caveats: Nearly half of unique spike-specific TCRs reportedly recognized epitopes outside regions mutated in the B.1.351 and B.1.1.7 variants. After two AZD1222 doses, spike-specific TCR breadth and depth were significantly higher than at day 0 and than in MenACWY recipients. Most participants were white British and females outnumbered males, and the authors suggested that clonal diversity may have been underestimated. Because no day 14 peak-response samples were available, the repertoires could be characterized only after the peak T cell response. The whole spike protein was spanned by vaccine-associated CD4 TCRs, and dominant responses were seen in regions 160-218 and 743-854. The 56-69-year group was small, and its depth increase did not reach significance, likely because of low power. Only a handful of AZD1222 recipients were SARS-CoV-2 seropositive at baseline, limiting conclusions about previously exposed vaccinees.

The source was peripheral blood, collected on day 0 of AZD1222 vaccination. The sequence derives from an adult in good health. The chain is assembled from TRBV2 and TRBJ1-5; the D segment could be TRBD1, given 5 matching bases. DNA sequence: TGTGCCAGCAGTTCCGGGACGGGAGATTATCAGCCCCAGCATTTT. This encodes CASSSGTGDYQPQHF. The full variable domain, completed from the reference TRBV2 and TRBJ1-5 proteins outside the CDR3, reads EPEVTQTPSHQVTQMGQEVILRCVPISNHLYFYWYRQILGQKVEFLVSFYNNEISEKSEIFDDQFSVERPDGSNFTLKIRSTKLEDSAMYFCASSSGTGDYQPQHFGDGTRLSIL.